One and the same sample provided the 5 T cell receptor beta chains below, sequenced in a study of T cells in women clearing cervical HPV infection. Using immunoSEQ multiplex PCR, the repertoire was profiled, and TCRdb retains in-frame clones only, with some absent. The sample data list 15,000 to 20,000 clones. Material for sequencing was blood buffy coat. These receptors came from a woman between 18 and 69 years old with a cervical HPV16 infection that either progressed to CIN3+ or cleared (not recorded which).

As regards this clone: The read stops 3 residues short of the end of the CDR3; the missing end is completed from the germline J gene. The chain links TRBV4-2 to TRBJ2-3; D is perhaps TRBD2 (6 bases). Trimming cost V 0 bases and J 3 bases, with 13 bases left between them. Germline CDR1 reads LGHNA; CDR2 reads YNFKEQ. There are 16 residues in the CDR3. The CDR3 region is CASSQDPGLQTDTQYF. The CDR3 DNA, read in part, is TGTGCCAGCAGCCAAGATCCGGGACTGCAGACAGATACG.

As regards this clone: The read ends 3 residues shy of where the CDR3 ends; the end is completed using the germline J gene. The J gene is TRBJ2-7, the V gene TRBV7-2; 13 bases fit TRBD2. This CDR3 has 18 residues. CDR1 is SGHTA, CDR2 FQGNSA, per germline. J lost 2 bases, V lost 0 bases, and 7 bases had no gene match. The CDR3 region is CASSLAGTSGNGAYEQYF. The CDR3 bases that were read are TGTGCCAGCAGCTTAGCCGGGACTAGCGGGAATGGGGCCTACGAG.

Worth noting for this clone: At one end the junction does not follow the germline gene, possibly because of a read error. The CDR3 bases that were read are TGTGCCGGCAGTGAATCATCGGGTAAACCCAATGAG. Amino acid sequence: CAGSESSGKPNE. The full CDR3 protein is CAGSESSGKPNEQFF. The V and J genes are TRBV2 and TRBJ2-1, with unresolved D. The read terminates 3 residues ahead of where the CDR3 ends, so the germline J gene completes it. CDR1 and CDR2 from the germline V gene are SNHLY and FYNNEI. The CDR3 is made up of 15 amino acids.

The CDR3 spells CASSTQTVNYEQYF. The DNA read from the CDR3 is TGTGCCAGCAGCACCCAGACAGTCAACTACGAG. This chain joins TRBV7-9 and TRBJ2-7; weak D call: TRBD1 (5 bases). The read falls 3 residues short of the CDR3 end, and the missing part is taken from the germline J gene. The CDR3 has 14 amino acids. Trimming left V 5 bases short and J 3 bases short, with 14 bases between. Looked up from germline, CDR1 is SEHNR and CDR2 is FQNEAQ (reference sequence).

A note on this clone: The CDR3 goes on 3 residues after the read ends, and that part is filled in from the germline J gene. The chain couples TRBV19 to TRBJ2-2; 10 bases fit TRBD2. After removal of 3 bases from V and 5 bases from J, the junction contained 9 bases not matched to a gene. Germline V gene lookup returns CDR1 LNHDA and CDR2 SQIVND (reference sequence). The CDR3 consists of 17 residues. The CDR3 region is CASSIRAGGPGTGELFF. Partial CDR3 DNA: TGTGCCAGTAGTATTCGAGCGGGAGGGCCAGGAACCGGGGAG.